This T cell receptor beta chain came from a study of blood T cell repertoires in COVID-19. Study-wide context: From the United States, Italy and Spain came samples of acute and convalescent COVID-19. Sources were T cells, B-cell-depleted T cells, or PBMCs; the material itself was cDNA or gDNA.

As processed by the authors: Amplification of reference gene primers provided the estimated nucleated cell counts. The protocol was immunoSEQ multiplex PCR, while the TCRdb copy is restricted to in-frame clones and leaves out a portion. Clone size and V and J calls were adopted from that table, with D and trimming inferred from the DNA. The sample contains a few hundred thousand clones, around 86% of which appear only once. Sequenced material: peripheral blood. The sequence came from a man aged 35 to 55 who had recovered from COVID-19.

In nucleotides, the CDR3 is TGCGCCAGCCACCAACCGGGGTCCACTGAAGCTTTCTTT. The encoded protein is CASHQPGSTEAFF. The rearrangement joins TRBV5-1 to TRBJ1-1, with D unclear. Looked up from germline, CDR1 is SGHRS and CDR2 is YFSETQ. The germline V and J ends were trimmed by 7 bases and 4 bases, with 14 bases remaining between them. The length of the CDR3 is 13 residues.